A selection of T cell receptor beta chains follows, all from one sample in a study of T cell repertoires in cytomegalovirus infection. These receptors lack a known antigen. MiXCR was run by TCRdb on the reads, yielding one entry per CDR3 protein. The sample has about 920,000 distinct CDR3 sequences, about 33% seen once. The sample in question was cultured CD8+ T cells from PBMCs, obtained from culture after CMV antigen stimulation. The receptor source for this set is a human donor in good health (CMV status not recorded). Some clones in this sample may be carry-over from other donors' samples. CDR3s include the opening cysteine and the closing phenylalanine or tryptophan. The order of the fields is D gene, clone size, V gene, CDR3 length, J gene, CDR3 DNA, CDR3 protein. The D gene is left open where the match is weak. The size field is filled for only some rows; it gives once, few, many or a size class.

d_call: -
clone_size: -
v_call: TRBV6-2/TRBV6-3
cdr3_length: 13
j_call: TRBJ2-5
cdr3_nt: TGTGCCAGCAGTTACTCGAGTCCAGAGACCCAGTACTTC
cdr3_aa: CASSYSSPETQYF

d_call: -
clone_size: few
v_call: TRBV9
cdr3_length: 17
j_call: TRBJ2-3
cdr3_nt: TGTGCCAGCAGCGGATCCACCGGGACAAGACGCACAGATACGCAGTATTTT
cdr3_aa: CASSGSTGTRRTDTQYF

d_call: -
clone_size: -
v_call: TRBV20-1
cdr3_length: 14
j_call: TRBJ1-1
cdr3_nt: TGCAGTGCGCCTCCGGGACAAATGAACACTGAAGCTTTCTTT
cdr3_aa: CSAPPGQMNTEAFF

d_call: -
clone_size: many
v_call: TRBV7-6
cdr3_length: 15
j_call: TRBJ1-2
cdr3_nt: TGTGCCAGCAGCCCGCGGACAGATACTAACTATGGCTACACCTTC
cdr3_aa: CASSPRTDTNYGYTF

d_call: TRBD2
clone_size: few
v_call: TRBV7-6
cdr3_length: 15
j_call: TRBJ2-7
cdr3_nt: TGTGCCAGCAGCTTTGCGAGCGGGGGCCCTTACGAGCAGTACTTC
cdr3_aa: CASSFASGGPYEQYF

d_call: -
clone_size: few
v_call: TRBV15
cdr3_length: 15
j_call: TRBJ2-2
cdr3_nt: TGTGCCACCAGCGGGACCGGGCCCTTCACCGGGGAGCTGTTTTTT
cdr3_aa: CATSGTGPFTGELFF

d_call: -
clone_size: many
v_call: TRBV6-2/TRBV6-3
cdr3_length: 11
j_call: TRBJ2-5
cdr3_nt: TGTGCCAGCAGTTACATCGGGACCCAGTACTTC
cdr3_aa: CASSYIGTQYF

d_call: -
clone_size: few
v_call: TRBV5-4
cdr3_length: 17
j_call: TRBJ1-6
cdr3_nt: TGTGCCTTTACGGACGGAGGTTTTGGCTCCTATAATTCACCCCTCCACTTT
cdr3_aa: CAFTDGGFGSYNSPLHF

d_call: -
clone_size: many
v_call: TRBV7-9
cdr3_length: 13
j_call: TRBJ1-2
cdr3_nt: TGTGCCAGCAGTTCAAGTGACTCCTATGGCTACACCTTC
cdr3_aa: CASSSSDSYGYTF

d_call: TRBD1
clone_size: -
v_call: TRBV4-1
cdr3_length: 16
j_call: TRBJ2-7
cdr3_nt: TGCGCCAGCAGCCAAGATGCAGGACAGGGGGTTTACGAGCAGTACTTC
cdr3_aa: CASSQDAGQGVYEQYF

d_call: TRBD1
clone_size: few
v_call: TRBV4-3
cdr3_length: 15
j_call: TRBJ1-1
cdr3_nt: TGCGCCAGCAGCCACGTACAGGGGCTCAACACTGAAGCTTTCTTT
cdr3_aa: CASSHVQGLNTEAFF

d_call: TRBD1
clone_size: few
v_call: TRBV10-3
cdr3_length: 15
j_call: TRBJ1-4
cdr3_nt: TGTGCCATCAGTGAGCGTGGGGACAGCTATGAAAAACTGTTTTTT
cdr3_aa: CAISERGDSYEKLFF

d_call: -
clone_size: few
v_call: TRBV15
cdr3_length: 13
j_call: TRBJ2-2
cdr3_nt: TGTGCCACCAGCAGAGTTCGGGGCGGGGAGCTGTTTTTT
cdr3_aa: CATSRVRGGELFF

d_call: -
clone_size: -
v_call: TRBV28
cdr3_length: 14
j_call: TRBJ1-1
cdr3_nt: TGTGCCAGCAGTTTTAGAGGGGGGCACACTGAAGCTTTCTTT
cdr3_aa: CASSFRGGHTEAFF

d_call: -
clone_size: -
v_call: TRBV11-2
cdr3_length: 14
j_call: TRBJ2-5
cdr3_nt: TGTGCCAGCAGCTTACCTCACCTCCAAGAGACCCAGTACTTC
cdr3_aa: CASSLPHLQETQYF

d_call: TRBD1
clone_size: few
v_call: TRBV20-1
cdr3_length: 16
j_call: TRBJ2-2
cdr3_nt: TGCAGTGCTAGACGATCAGGGGGCGCGAACACCGGGGAGCTGTTTTTT
cdr3_aa: CSARRSGGANTGELFF

d_call: -
clone_size: -
v_call: TRBV7-6
cdr3_length: 16
j_call: TRBJ2-3
cdr3_nt: TGTGCCAGCACGCCAAACCCTTCTCTTAGCACAGATACGCAGTATTTT
cdr3_aa: CASTPNPSLSTDTQYF

d_call: -
clone_size: -
v_call: TRBV7-4
cdr3_length: 15
j_call: TRBJ1-6
cdr3_nt: TGTGCCAGCAGCTTAGTTGGTGGGGATAATTCACCCCTCCACTTT
cdr3_aa: CASSLVGGDNSPLHF

d_call: TRBD2
clone_size: -
v_call: TRBV10-2
cdr3_length: 18
j_call: TRBJ2-5
cdr3_nt: TGCGCCAGCAGTGAGCTGAATAGCGGGGGACTTATGGGAGAGACCCAGTACTTC
cdr3_aa: CASSELNSGGLMGETQYF

d_call: -
clone_size: few
v_call: TRBV5-6
cdr3_length: 12
j_call: TRBJ1-1
cdr3_nt: TGTGCCAGCAGCTTGTCGGACACCTCTGCTTTCTTT
cdr3_aa: CASSLSDTSAFF

d_call: TRBD1
clone_size: few
v_call: TRBV6-2/TRBV6-3
cdr3_length: 15
j_call: TRBJ1-2
cdr3_nt: TGTGCCAGCAGTGACCGGGACAGGGGGCTCTATGGCTACACCTTC
cdr3_aa: CASSDRDRGLYGYTF

d_call: TRBD1
clone_size: few
v_call: TRBV25-1
cdr3_length: 13
j_call: TRBJ2-5
cdr3_nt: TGTGCCAGCAATCCAGGGGGCGTAGAGACCCAGTACTTC
cdr3_aa: CASNPGGVETQYF

d_call: -
clone_size: few
v_call: TRBV6-2/TRBV6-3
cdr3_length: 17
j_call: TRBJ2-1
cdr3_nt: TGTGCCAGCAGTTTAACCAAGGACGGTAGCTCCTACAATGAGCAGTTCTTC
cdr3_aa: CASSLTKDGSSYNEQFF

d_call: TRBD2
clone_size: -
v_call: TRBV12-5
cdr3_length: 15
j_call: TRBJ2-1
cdr3_nt: TGTGCTAGTGGCCACGGGACTAGCGTTTACAATGAGCAGTTCTTC
cdr3_aa: CASGHGTSVYNEQFF

d_call: TRBD2
clone_size: -
v_call: TRBV6-6
cdr3_length: 17
j_call: TRBJ2-1
cdr3_nt: TGTGCCAGCAGTTACTCGCCCCGGGGGGGATCCTACAATGAGCAGTTCTTC
cdr3_aa: CASSYSPRGGSYNEQFF

d_call: -
clone_size: few
v_call: TRBV6-5
cdr3_length: 14
j_call: TRBJ1-6
cdr3_nt: TGTGCCAGCAGTTACTCGGCGGGTGGGTCACCCCTCCACTTT
cdr3_aa: CASSYSAGGSPLHF

d_call: TRBD1
clone_size: many
v_call: TRBV11-3
cdr3_length: 15
j_call: TRBJ2-1
cdr3_nt: TGTGCCAGCAGTAAGAGACAGGGAACCTACAATGAGCAGTTCTTC
cdr3_aa: CASSKRQGTYNEQFF

d_call: -
clone_size: -
v_call: TRBV4-1
cdr3_length: 15
j_call: TRBJ1-2
cdr3_nt: TGCGCCAGCAGCCAAGTAGGGGGGCCGGGGGGAGGCTACACCTTC
cdr3_aa: CASSQVGGPGGGYTF

d_call: -
clone_size: -
v_call: TRBV10-3
cdr3_length: 11
j_call: TRBJ2-7
cdr3_nt: TGTGCCATCAAGGACTCCTACGAGCAGTACTTC
cdr3_aa: CAIKDSYEQYF

d_call: -
clone_size: many
v_call: TRBV7-8
cdr3_length: 14
j_call: TRBJ1-1
cdr3_nt: TGTGCCAGCAGTGCGGGTTCGGCCGGCACTGAAGCTTTCTTT
cdr3_aa: CASSAGSAGTEAFF

d_call: TRBD1
clone_size: few
v_call: TRBV27
cdr3_length: 15
j_call: TRBJ1-1
cdr3_nt: TGTGCCAGCAGTCCGAACACAGGGGTTATGACTGAAGCTTTCTTT
cdr3_aa: CASSPNTGVMTEAFF

d_call: TRBD2
clone_size: -
v_call: TRBV19
cdr3_length: 15
j_call: TRBJ2-7
cdr3_nt: TGTGCCAGTAGTATCGCCCGAACTAGCGGGGAAGAGCAGTACTTC
cdr3_aa: CASSIARTSGEEQYF

d_call: TRBD2
clone_size: -
v_call: TRBV6-4
cdr3_length: 13
j_call: TRBJ2-1
cdr3_nt: TGTGCCAGCAGGGGGACTAGCGGGGGCCCCGAACTCTTC
cdr3_aa: CASRGTSGGPELF